The 18 T cell receptor beta chains below were found in one sample sequenced in a study of blood T cell repertoires in COVID-19. Here immunoSEQ multiplex PCR was the method, and the copy in TCRdb shows in-frame clones only, minus some. The sample contains some 150,000 clones, about 86% of which appear only once. Sequencing used peripheral blood. These receptor sequences come from a woman aged 55 to 70 with COVID-19, enrolled during active disease.

The V gene is TRBV6-2 or TRBV6-3, the J gene TRBJ2-5, with TRBD2 matching over 11 bases. The CDR3 length is 15 residues. The V segment lost 5 bases and the J segment 2 bases; nucleotides outside the gene matches: 4. CDR1 MNHEY and CDR2 SVGEGT come from the germline V gene. CDR3 sequence reads: CASSTRLAGQETQYF. In nucleotides, the CDR3 is TGTGCCAGCAGTACTAGACTAGCGGGACAAGAGACCCAGTACTTC.

The gene calls are TRBV11-2 and TRBJ2-1; D is unclear. Looked up from germline, CDR1 is SGHAT and CDR2 is FQNNGV. With 1 base removed from V and 8 bases from J, the gap between germline ends came to 9 bases. The CDR3 totals 13 residues. The CDR3 DNA reads as TGTGCCAGCAGCTTAGTTAGTTCGTATGAGCAGTTCTTC. Translation: CASSLVSSYEQFF.

The chain is built from TRBV6-4 and TRBJ1-4, with TRBD1 matching over 9 bases. CDR1 and CDR2 (germline): MRHNA, SNTAGT. CDR3 length: 15 amino acids. J lost 8 bases, V lost 4 bases, and 8 bases had no gene match. The CDR3 DNA is TGTGCCAGCAGTGCCAAGACAGGGGGAGAGGAAAAACTGTTTTTT. The encoded protein is CASSAKTGGEEKLFF.

The chain links TRBV5-1 to TRBJ2-7; possibly TRBD1 for D (6 bases). V gave up 3 bases and J gave up 3 bases, with 10 bases separating them. The CDR3 is 13 residues long. Germline-derived CDR1 and CDR2 are SGHRS and YFSETQ. This CDR3 reads CASSSTGYYEQYF. The CDR3 nucleotides read TGCGCCAGCAGCTCGACAGGCTACTACGAGCAGTACTTC. The full variable domain, in which reference TRBV5-1 and TRBJ2-7 provide the parts outside the CDR3, is KAGVTQTPRYLIKTRGQQVTLSCSPISGHRSVSWYQQTPGQGLQFLFEYFSETQRNKGNFPGRFSGRQFSNSRSEMNVSTLELGDSALYLCASSSTGYYEQYFGPGTRLTVT.

The chain couples TRBV3-1 (or the pseudogene TRBV3-2) to TRBJ2-6; 12 bases map to TRBD1. Germline CDR1 is LGHDT and CDR2 is YNNKEL (reference sequence). The CDR3 has 22 amino acids. V lost 0 bases, J lost 3 bases, and 15 bases stayed unmatched. The CDR3 sequence: CASSQDRRCSGTGGSGANVLTF. In nucleotides, the CDR3 is TGTGCCAGCAGCCAAGATCGCCGATGCTCCGGGACAGGGGGCAGTGGGGCCAACGTCCTGACTTTC.

V usage is TRBV5-1 and J usage is TRBJ2-7, with 8 bases lining up with TRBD1. This CDR3 has 16 residues. V was pared by 5 bases and J by 3 bases, with 13 bases of the junction left unmatched. CDR1 and CDR2 (germline): SGHRS, YFSETQ. The DNA for the CDR3 is TGCGCCAGCAGACGAGGGACAGGCTTGGTCGGCTACGAGCAGTACTTC. This gives the protein CASRRGTGLVGYEQYF.

This clone was recorded only once. The chain joins TRBV30 to TRBJ1-4; D gene uncertain. The germline V gene has CDR1 GTSNPN and CDR2 SVGIG (reference sequence). This CDR3 spans 13 amino acids. V shed 1 base and J shed 4 bases, with 7 bases lying between them. This CDR3 is CAWSAVDNEKLFF. The CDR3 DNA is TGTGCCTGGAGTGCGGTAGATAATGAAAAACTGTTTTTT.

With regard to this clone: The same CDR3 arises from other DNA sequences in this sample as well. This chain connects TRBV25-1 to TRBJ1-2; D might be TRBD1 (5 bases). The length of the CDR3 is 14 residues. V lost 1 base to trimming and J lost 1 base, with 7 bases between them. CDR1 and CDR2 (germline): MGHDK, SYGVNS. The DNA of the CDR3 is TGTGCCAGCAGTGAATCGGGGGATAACTATGGCTACACCTTC. This encodes CASSESGDNYGYTF.

The genes are TRBV27 and TRBJ2-7; 7 positions agree with TRBD1. The germline gives CDR1 MNHEY, CDR2 SMNVEV (reference sequence). V trimming: 6 bases; J trimming: 2 bases; junction bases outside the gene matches: 10. CDR3 length: 15 residues. The CDR3 bases are TGTGCCAGCAGACGTAGCACCGGGACAGCCTACGAGCAGTACTTC. Translated, it gives CASRRSTGTAYEQYF.

The rearrangement joins TRBV5-4 to TRBJ2-3, with D tentatively TRBD1 (5 bases). Trimming shortened V by 1 base and J by 2 bases, and 8 bases separated the two germline ends. Germline V gene sequence: CDR1 SGHNT, CDR2 YYREEE (reference sequence). The CDR3 runs to 14 residues. For the CDR3, the DNA is TGTGCCAGCAGCTTGATAGGGGACACAGATACGCAGTATTTT. Translating it yields CASSLIGDTDTQYF.

The J gene is TRBJ1-5, the V gene TRBV21-1; TRBD1, the D gene given by the table, was not confirmed from the DNA. TRBV21-1 is a pseudogene. CDR3 size: 15 residues. The CDR3 sequence: CASSPGTGGSQPQHF. CDR3 in DNA: TGTGCCAGCAGCCCCGGGACAGGGGGCAGTCAGCCCCAGCATTTT.

This clone was seen a few times. The genes are TRBV21-1 and TRBJ2-7; the listed D gene, TRBD2, was not tested against the DNA. TRBV21-1 is described as a pseudogene. The CDR3 is 19 amino acids. The CDR3 spells CASSKGGQGLAGPENEQYF. CDR3 DNA sequence: TGTGCCAGCAGCAAAGGGGGACAGGGACTAGCGGGGCCCGAGAACGAGCAGTACTTC.

The table lists this clone with many counts. The chain joins TRBV6-6 to TRBJ1-3; maybe TRBD1 (6 bases). CDR1 is MNHNY and CDR2 is SVGAGI in the germline V gene (reference sequence). The CDR3 runs to 17 residues. V lost 5 bases and J lost 1, with 18 bases in between. CDR3 protein: CASSRAGTRRSGNTIYF. In nucleotides, the CDR3 is TGTGCCAGCAGTCGAGCCGGGACAAGGAGGTCTGGAAACACCATATATTTT.

This clone was recorded only once. The DNA for the CDR3 is TGTGCCAGTACTCTGCCGACAGGGGCAAATAATGAAAAACTGTTTTTT. Protein product: CASTLPTGANNEKLFF. The rearrangement joins TRBV19 to TRBJ1-4; TRBD1 matches at 8 bases. The CDR3 is 16 amino acids. V was pared by 7 bases and J by 4 bases, with 11 bases of the junction left unmatched. Germline assignment: CDR1 LNHDA and CDR2 SQIVND (reference sequence).

This clone was counted a few times. The rearrangement links TRBV27 to TRBJ1-2; D may be TRBD1 (5 bases). Germline V gene data show CDR1 as MNHEY and CDR2 as SMNVEV (reference sequence). The V end was cut by 6 bases, the J end by 4 bases, with 15 bases between. The CDR3 totals 14 residues. The CDR3 loop is CASSRDVRGYGYTF. CDR3 nucleotides: TGTGCCAGCAGCCGGGACGTGCGGGGCTATGGCTACACCTTC.

The V call is TRBV7-2, the J call TRBJ2-3; a weak D match, TRBD2 (5 bases). The CDR3 runs 15 residues. Trimming pared 1 base from V and 0 bases from J, leaving 8 bases between. Germline V lookup: CDR1 SGHTA, CDR2 FQGNSA. The CDR3 protein is CASSLGGPSTDTQYF. The CDR3 coding sequence is TGTGCCAGCAGCTTAGGCGGGCCAAGCACAGATACGCAGTATTTT.

V gene TRBV3-1 (or the pseudogene TRBV3-2) combines with J gene TRBJ2-1; 9 nucleotides align to TRBD2. Trimming took 3 bases from V and 7 from J; bases not matched to a gene: 1. The CDR3 has 13 residues. The germline V gene encodes CDR1 LGHDT and CDR2 YNNKEL (reference sequence). Here the CDR3 reads CASSHLAGNEQFF. For the CDR3, the DNA is TGTGCCAGCAGCCACCTAGCGGGAAATGAGCAGTTCTTC.

The CDR3 DNA is TGTGCCAGCAGCCGGACTAGCGGGAGCTCCTACAATGAGCAGTTCTTC. Translated, it gives CASSRTSGSSYNEQFF. This chain links TRBV5-4 with TRBJ2-1, with 13 bases fitting TRBD2. Unmatched junction bases numbered 1, after V lost 4 bases and J lost 0 bases. This CDR3 region has 16 residues. Germline CDR1 and CDR2: SGHNT and YYREEE (reference sequence).